This T cell receptor (beta chain) originates from a study of cytomegalovirus exposure and HLA in healthy donors. This CDR3 has 15 amino acids. Germline CDR1 and CDR2: SGHNT and YYREEE (reference sequence). With 0 bases clipped from V and 3 bases from J, the junction kept 3 bases outside the gene matches. This clone has only one observation. Its matching antigen is unknown. The study, taken as a whole, reports: Beyond CMV serostatus, there was no information to go on about immune exposure. Rare sequences made up most TCRs, while some public TCRs were found in many donors.

The study ran its PCR with 60 Vbeta and 13 Jbeta primers. Clones were sequenced by immunoSEQ multiplex PCR, and TCRdb holds only the in-frame ones, with some missing. This sample has some 130,000 clones, with less than 80% found just once. The specimen was PBMCs. The sequence was collected from a man aged 40-49 years in good health and CMV-seropositive. The genes are TRBV5-4 and TRBJ2-3; TRBD2 matches at 8 bases. CDR3 in amino acids: CASSLDSGATDTQYF. In DNA, the CDR3 is TGTGCCAGCAGCTTGGATAGCGGGGCTACAGATACGCAGTATTTT.